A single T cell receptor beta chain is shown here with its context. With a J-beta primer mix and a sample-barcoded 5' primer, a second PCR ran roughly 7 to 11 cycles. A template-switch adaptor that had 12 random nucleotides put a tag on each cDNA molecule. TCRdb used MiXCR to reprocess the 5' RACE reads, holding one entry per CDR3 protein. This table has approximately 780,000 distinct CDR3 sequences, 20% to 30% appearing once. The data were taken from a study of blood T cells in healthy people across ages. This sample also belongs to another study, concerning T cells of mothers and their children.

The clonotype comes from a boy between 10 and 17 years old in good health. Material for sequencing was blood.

CDR3 DNA sequence: TGCGCCAGCAGCCAAGAGACGGCGTATCAGCCCCAGCATTTT. Protein: CASSQETAYQPQHF. This rearrangement joins TRBV4-1 to TRBJ1-5; D ambiguous. The germline V gene has CDR1 MGHRA and CDR2 YSYEKL. V lost 0 bases, J lost 5 bases, and 8 bases lay in between. CDR3 length: 14 amino acids.